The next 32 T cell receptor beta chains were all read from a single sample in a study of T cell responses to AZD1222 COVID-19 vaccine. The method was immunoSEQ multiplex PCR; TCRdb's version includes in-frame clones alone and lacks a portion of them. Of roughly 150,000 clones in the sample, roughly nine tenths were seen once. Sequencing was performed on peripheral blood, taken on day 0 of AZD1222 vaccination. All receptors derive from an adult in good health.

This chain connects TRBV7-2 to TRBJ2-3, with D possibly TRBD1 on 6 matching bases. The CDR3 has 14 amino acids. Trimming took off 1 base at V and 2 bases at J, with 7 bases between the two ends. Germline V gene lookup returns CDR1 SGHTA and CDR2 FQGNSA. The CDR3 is CASSLGDNTDTQYF. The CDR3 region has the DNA TGTGCCAGCAGCTTAGGGGACAACACAGATACGCAGTATTTT.

The CDR3 DNA reads as TGTGCCAGCAGCTTGGGGGACAGGAACTATGGCTACACCTTC. It is translated as CASSLGDRNYGYTF. The rearrangement joins TRBV5-4 to TRBJ1-2; 8 bases are a match to TRBD1. CDR3 length: 14 residues. Germline V gives CDR1 SGHNT, CDR2 YYREEE (reference sequence). Trimming at V came to 0 bases and at J to 2 bases, leaving 0 bases not matched to a gene.

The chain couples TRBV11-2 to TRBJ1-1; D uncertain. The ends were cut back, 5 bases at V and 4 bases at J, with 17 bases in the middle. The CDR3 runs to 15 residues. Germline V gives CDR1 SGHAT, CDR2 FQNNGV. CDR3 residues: CASSPSTGGSTEAFF. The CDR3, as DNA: TGTGCCAGCAGCCCTTCGACGGGAGGGTCCACTGAAGCTTTCTTT.

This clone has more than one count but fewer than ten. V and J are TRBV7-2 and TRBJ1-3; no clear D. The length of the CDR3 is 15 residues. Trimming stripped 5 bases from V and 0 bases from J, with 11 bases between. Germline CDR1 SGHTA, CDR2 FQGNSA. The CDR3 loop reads CASSPWGLSGNTIYF. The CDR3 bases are TGTGCCAGCAGCCCCTGGGGTCTCTCTGGAAACACCATATATTTT.

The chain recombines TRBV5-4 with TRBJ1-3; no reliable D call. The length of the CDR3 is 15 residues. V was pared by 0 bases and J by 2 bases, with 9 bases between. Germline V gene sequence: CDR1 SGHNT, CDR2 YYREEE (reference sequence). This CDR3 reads CASSLGQKPGNTIYF. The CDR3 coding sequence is TGTGCCAGCAGCTTGGGCCAGAAACCTGGAAACACCATATATTTT. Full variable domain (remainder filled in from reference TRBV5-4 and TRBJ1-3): ETGVTQSPTHLIKTRGQQVTLRCSSQSGHNTVSWYQQALGQGPQFIFQYYREEENGRGNFPPRFSGLQFPNYSSELNVNALELDDSALYLCASSLGQKPGNTIYFGEGSWLTVV.

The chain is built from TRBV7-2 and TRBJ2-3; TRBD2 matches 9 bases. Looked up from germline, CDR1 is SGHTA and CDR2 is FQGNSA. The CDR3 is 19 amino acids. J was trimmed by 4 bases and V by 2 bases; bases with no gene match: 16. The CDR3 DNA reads TGTGCCAGCAGCTTACAATGGCTTAGCGGGAGTCTTCGCGCAGATACGCAGTATTTT. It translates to CASSLQWLSGSLRADTQYF. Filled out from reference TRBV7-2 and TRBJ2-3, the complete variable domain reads GAGVSQSPSNKVTEKGKDVELRCDPISGHTALYWYRQSLGQGLEFLIYFQGNSAPDKSGLPSDRFSAERTGGSVSTLTIQRTQQEDSAVYLCASSLQWLSGSLRADTQYFGPGTRLTVL.

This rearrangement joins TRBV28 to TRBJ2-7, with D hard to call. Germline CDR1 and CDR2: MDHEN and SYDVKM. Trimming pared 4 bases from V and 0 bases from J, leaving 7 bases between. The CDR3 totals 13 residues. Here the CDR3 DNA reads TGTGCCAGCAGTTATGGCCTCTCCTACGAGCAGTACTTC. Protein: CASSYGLSYEQYF.

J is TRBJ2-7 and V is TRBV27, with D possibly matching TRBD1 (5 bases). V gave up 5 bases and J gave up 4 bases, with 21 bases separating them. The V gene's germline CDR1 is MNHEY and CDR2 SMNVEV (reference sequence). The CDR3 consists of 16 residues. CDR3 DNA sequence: TGTGCCAGCAGTCCCCATCTGGGGCAGGGTCAGTACGAGCAGTACTTC. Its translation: CASSPHLGQGQYEQYF.

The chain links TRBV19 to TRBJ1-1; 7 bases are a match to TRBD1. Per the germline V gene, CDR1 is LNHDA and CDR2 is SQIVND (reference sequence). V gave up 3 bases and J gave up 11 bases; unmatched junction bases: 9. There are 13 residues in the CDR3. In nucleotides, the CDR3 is TGTGCCAGTAGTATCTCAGGGGGGAGTTGGGCTTTCTTT. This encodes CASSISGGSWAFF.

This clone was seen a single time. The DNA for the CDR3 is TGTGCCAGCAGCCCCCCGACTAGCGGGACTGACGAGCAGTACTTC. Protein product: CASSPPTSGTDEQYF. The V call is TRBV9, the J call TRBJ2-7; 11 bases are a match to TRBD2. Trimming removed 4 bases from V and 5 bases from J; junction bases left unmatched: 8. The length of the CDR3 is 15 residues. CDR1 and CDR2 from the germline V gene are SGDLS and YYNGEE.

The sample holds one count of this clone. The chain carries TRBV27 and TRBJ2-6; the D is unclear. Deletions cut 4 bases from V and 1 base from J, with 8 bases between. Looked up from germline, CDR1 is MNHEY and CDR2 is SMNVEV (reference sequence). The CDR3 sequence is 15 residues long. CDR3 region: CASSSLGSGANVLTF. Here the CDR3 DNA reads TGTGCCAGCAGTTCACTGGGGTCTGGGGCCAACGTCCTGACTTTC.

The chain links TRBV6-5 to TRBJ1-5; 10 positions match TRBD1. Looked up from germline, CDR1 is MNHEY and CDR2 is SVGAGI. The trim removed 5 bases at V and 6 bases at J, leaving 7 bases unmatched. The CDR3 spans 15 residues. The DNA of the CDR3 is TGTGCCAGCAGTCGAGAAGGGACAGGGGTTCAGCCCCAGCATTTT. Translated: CASSREGTGVQPQHF.

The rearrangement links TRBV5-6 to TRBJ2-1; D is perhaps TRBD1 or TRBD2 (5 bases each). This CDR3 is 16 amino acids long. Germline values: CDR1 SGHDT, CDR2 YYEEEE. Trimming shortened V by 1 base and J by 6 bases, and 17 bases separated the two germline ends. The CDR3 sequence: CASSLQGDPHLNEQFF. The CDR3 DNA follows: TGTGCCAGCAGCTTGCAAGGGGACCCGCATCTCAATGAGCAGTTCTTC.

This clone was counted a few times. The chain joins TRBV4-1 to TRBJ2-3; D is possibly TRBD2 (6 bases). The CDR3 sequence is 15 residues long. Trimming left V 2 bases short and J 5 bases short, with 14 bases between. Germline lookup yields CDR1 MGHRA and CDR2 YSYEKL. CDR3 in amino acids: CASSQIIGSQDTQYF. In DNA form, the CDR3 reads TGCGCCAGCAGCCAAATTATCGGGAGTCAAGATACGCAGTATTTT.

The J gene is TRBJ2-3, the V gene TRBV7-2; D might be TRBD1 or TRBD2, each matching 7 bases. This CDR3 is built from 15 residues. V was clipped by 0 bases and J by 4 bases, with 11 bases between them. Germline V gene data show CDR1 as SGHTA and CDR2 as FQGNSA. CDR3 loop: CASSLAQGRADTQYF. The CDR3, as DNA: TGTGCCAGCAGCTTAGCACAGGGGAGGGCAGATACGCAGTATTTT.

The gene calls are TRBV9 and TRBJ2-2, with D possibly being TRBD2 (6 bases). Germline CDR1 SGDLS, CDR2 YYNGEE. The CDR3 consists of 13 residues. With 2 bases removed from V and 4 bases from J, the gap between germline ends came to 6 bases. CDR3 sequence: CASSVGGTGELFF. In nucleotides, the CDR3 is TGTGCCAGCAGCGTGGGGGGCACCGGGGAGCTGTTTTTT.

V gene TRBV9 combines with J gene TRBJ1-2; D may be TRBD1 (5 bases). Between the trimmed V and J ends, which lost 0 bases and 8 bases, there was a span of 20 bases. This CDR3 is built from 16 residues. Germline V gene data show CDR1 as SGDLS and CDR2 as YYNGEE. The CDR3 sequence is CASSVAWNRRPGGYTF. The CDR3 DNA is TGTGCCAGCAGCGTAGCTTGGAACAGGCGCCCGGGGGGCTACACCTTC.

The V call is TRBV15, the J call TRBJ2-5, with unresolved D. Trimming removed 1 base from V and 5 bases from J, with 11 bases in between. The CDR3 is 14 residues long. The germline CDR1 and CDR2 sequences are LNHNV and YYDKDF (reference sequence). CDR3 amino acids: CATSRGVAWETQYF. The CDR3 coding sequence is TGTGCCACCAGCAGAGGGGTTGCGTGGGAGACCCAGTACTTC. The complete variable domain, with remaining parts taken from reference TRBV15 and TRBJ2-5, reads DAMVIQNPRYQVTQFGKPVTLSCSQTLNHNVMYWYQQKSSQAPKLLFHYYDKDFNNEADTPDNFQSRRPNTSFCFLDIRSPGLGDTAMYLCATSRGVAWETQYFGPGTRLLVL.

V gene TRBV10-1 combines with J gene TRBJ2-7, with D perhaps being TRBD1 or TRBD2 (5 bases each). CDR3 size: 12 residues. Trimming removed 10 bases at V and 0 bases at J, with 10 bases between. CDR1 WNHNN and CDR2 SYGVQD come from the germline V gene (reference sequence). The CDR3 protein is CATGTYSYEQYF. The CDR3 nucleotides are TGCGCCACCGGGACCTACTCCTACGAGCAGTACTTC.

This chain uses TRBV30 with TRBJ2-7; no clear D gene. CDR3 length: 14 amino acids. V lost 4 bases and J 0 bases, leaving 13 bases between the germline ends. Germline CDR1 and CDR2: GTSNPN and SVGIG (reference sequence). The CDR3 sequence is CAWKEYRASYEQYF. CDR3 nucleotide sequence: TGTGCCTGGAAAGAGTATAGGGCCTCCTACGAGCAGTACTTC.

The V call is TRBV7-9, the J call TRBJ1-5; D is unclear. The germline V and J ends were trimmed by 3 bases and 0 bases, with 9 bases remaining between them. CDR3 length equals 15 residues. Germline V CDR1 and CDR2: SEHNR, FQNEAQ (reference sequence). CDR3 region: CASSFDGNSNQPQHF. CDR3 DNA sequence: TGTGCCAGCAGCTTTGACGGGAATAGCAATCAGCCCCAGCATTTT.

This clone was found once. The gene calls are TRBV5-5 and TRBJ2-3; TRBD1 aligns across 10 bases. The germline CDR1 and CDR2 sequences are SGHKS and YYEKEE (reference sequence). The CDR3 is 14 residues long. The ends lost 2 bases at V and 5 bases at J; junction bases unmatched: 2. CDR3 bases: TGTGCCAGCAGCTTCCGGACAGGGGGAGATACGCAGTATTTT. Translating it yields CASSFRTGGDTQYF.

The CDR3 spells CASSPNPPGTGELFF. The CDR3 DNA reads TGTGCCAGCAGCCCAAACCCCCCGGGGACCGGGGAGCTGTTTTTT. The rearrangement uses TRBV7-3 and TRBJ2-2; a possible D gene is TRBD2 (5 bases). V was cut by 5 bases and J by 5 bases, with 15 bases left in between. The CDR3 is 15 amino acids. The germline gives CDR1 SGHTA, CDR2 FQGTGA.

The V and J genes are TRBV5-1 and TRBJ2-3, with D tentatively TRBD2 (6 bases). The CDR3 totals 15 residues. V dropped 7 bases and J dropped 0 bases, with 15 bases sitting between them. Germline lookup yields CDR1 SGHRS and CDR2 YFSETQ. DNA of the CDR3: TGCGCCAGCGCGGTAGCGGTACCTAGCACAGATACGCAGTATTTT. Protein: CASAVAVPSTDTQYF.

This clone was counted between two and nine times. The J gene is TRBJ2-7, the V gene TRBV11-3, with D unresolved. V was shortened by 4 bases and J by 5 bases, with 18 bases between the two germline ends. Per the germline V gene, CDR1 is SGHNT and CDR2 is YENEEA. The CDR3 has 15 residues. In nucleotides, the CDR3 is TGTGCCAGCAGCTCTCAGACACTCCCCCTGGACGAGCAGTACTTC. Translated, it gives CASSSQTLPLDEQYF.

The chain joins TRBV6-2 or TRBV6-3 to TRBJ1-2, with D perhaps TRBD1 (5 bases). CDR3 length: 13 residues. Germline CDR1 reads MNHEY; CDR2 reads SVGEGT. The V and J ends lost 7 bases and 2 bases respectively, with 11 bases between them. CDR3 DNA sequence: TGTGCCAGCAACCCGGGACGGAACTATGGCTACACCTTC. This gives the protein CASNPGRNYGYTF.

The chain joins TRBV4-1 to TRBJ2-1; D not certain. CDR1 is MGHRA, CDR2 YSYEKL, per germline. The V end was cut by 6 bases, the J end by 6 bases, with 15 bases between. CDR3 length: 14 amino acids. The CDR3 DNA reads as TGCGCCAGCAGTGAGGTTCGTGCTGTCAATGAGCAGTTCTTC. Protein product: CASSEVRAVNEQFF.

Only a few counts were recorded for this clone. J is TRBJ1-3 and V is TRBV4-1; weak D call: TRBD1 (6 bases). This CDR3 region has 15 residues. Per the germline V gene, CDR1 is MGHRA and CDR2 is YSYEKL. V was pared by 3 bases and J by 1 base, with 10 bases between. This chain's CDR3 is CASSQADRSGNTIYF. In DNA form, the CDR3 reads TGCGCCAGCAGCCAGGCCGACAGGTCTGGAAACACCATATATTTT.

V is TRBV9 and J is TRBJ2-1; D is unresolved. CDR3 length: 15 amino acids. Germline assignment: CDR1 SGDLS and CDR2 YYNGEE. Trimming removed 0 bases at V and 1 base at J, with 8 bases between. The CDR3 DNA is TGTGCCAGCAGCGTAGGGACGGATTCCTACAATGAGCAGTTCTTC. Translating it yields CASSVGTDSYNEQFF.

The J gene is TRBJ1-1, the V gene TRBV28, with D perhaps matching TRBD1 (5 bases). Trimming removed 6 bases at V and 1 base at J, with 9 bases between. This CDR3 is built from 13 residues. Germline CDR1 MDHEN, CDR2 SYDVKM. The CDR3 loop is CASRTRGNTEAFF. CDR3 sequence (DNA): TGTGCCAGCAGAACAAGGGGGAACACTGAAGCTTTCTTT.

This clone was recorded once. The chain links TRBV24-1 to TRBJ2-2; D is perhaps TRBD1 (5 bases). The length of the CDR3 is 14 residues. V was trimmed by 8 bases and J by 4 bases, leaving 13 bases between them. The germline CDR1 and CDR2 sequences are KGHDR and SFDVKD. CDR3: CATKGQGATGELFF. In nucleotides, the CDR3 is TGTGCCACCAAGGGGCAGGGTGCCACCGGGGAGCTGTTTTTT.

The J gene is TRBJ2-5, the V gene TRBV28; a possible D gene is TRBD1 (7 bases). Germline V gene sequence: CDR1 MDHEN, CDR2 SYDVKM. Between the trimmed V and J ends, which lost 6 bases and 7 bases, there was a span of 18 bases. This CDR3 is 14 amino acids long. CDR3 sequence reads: CASSQGGTGTTQYF. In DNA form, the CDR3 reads TGTGCCAGCAGCCAGGGGGGCACGGGGACGACCCAGTACTTC.